These 13 T cell receptor beta chains were sequenced from one sample in a study of blood T cell repertoires in COVID-19 (dated by TCRdb to 2019 to 2021). Preparation of the library involved the immunoSEQ multiplex PCR assay. TCRdb re-hosts the immuneACCESS table, in-frame sequences only. Its copies lack some clones; in the studies checked, an unresolved V gene accounts for under half of them, and the cause for the rest is not known. Counted in this sample were about 310,000 clones; around 86% of them appeared once. Jointly, the top ten make up 1% of the sample. The sequenced sample was peripheral blood. These receptors originate from a man in his forties or fifties with active or convalescent COVID-19.

The chain uses TRBV29-1 and TRBJ1-4; 8 bases are a match to TRBD1. Germline trimming cut 5 bases from V and 0 bases from J; bases unmatched to any gene: 2. The CDR3 is 14 residues long. Germline-derived CDR1 and CDR2 are SQVTM and ANQGSEA. DNA for the CDR3: TGCAGCGTTCAGACAGGGGCAACTAATGAAAAACTGTTTTTT. Translating it yields CSVQTGATNEKLFF. The full variable domain, with the rest looked up from reference TRBV29-1 and TRBJ1-4, is SAVISQKPSRDICQRGTSLTIQCQVDSQVTMMFWYRQQPGQSLTLIATANQGSEATYESGFVIDKFPISRPNLTFSTLTVSNMSPEDSSIYLCSVQTGATNEKLFFGSGTQLSVL.

The chain employs TRBV28 and TRBJ2-4, with D uncertain. There are 14 residues in the CDR3. In germline, CDR1 is MDHEN, CDR2 SYDVKM. The V gene lost 5 bases and the J gene lost 2 bases, with 10 bases spanning the gap. CDR3 nucleotides: TGTGCCAGCAGTGCCCGGGTCTCCAAAAACATTCAGTACTTC. It specifies CASSARVSKNIQYF.

The chain's CDR3 is CASSTGTGNSPLHF. The DNA for the CDR3 is TGTGCCAGCAGCACCGGGACAGGCAATTCACCCCTCCACTTT. The rearrangement uses TRBV2 and TRBJ1-6; TRBD1 aligns across 8 bases. The junction had 5 bases not matched to a gene; V was cut back by 6 bases and J by 7 bases. CDR3 size: 14 residues. Germline CDR1 SNHLY, CDR2 FYNNEI.

The J gene is TRBJ1-1, the V gene TRBV11-3; D unclear. The length of the CDR3 is 13 residues. Germline V gene lookup returns CDR1 SGHNT and CDR2 YENEEA. V shed 0 bases and J shed 5 bases, with 7 bases lying between them. This chain's CDR3 is CASSLETGTEAFF. The CDR3 bases are TGTGCCAGCAGCTTAGAGACCGGGACTGAAGCTTTCTTT.

This chain uses TRBV18 with TRBJ1-2; TRBD1 agrees at 8 bases. The germline CDR1 and CDR2 sequences are KGHSH and LQKENI. The J segment lost 4 bases and the V segment lost 3 bases, leaving 7 bases of the junction unmatched. The CDR3 extends over 15 amino acids. The DNA of the CDR3 is TGTGCCAGCTCACCCCCAGGACAGGGTATCTATGGCTACACCTTC. This translates into CASSPPGQGIYGYTF.

V is TRBV5-4 and J is TRBJ2-3, with 13 bases that match TRBD2. CDR3 length: 16 amino acids. Germline trimming cut 0 bases from V and 7 bases from J; bases unmatched to any gene: 5. The V gene's germline CDR1 is SGHNT and CDR2 YYREEE (reference sequence). The CDR3 is CASSLDLTSGGNTQYF. DNA of the CDR3: TGTGCCAGCAGCTTGGATCTGACTAGCGGGGGGAATACGCAGTATTTT.

The chain joins TRBV18 to TRBJ2-5; D is possibly TRBD2 (7 bases). This CDR3 region has 18 residues. Germline V gives CDR1 KGHSH, CDR2 LQKENI. Trimming stripped 3 bases from V and 5 bases from J, with 25 bases between. The CDR3 DNA sequence: TGTGCCAGCTCACCGCGGGGGCCGGGACTTTTCGGACAGGAGACCCAGTACTTC. Encoded protein: CASSPRGPGLFGQETQYF.

This clone was detected only once. The J gene is TRBJ2-7, the V gene TRBV30; TRBD1 matches at 10 bases. Germline CDR1 and CDR2: GTSNPN and SVGIG (reference sequence). The junction had 12 bases not matched to a gene; V was cut back by 5 bases and J by 5 bases. The CDR3 contains 15 residues. This CDR3 reads CAWGYGGQGGDEQYF. CDR3 sequence (DNA): TGTGCCTGGGGCTACGGCGGACAGGGGGGAGACGAGCAGTACTTC.

This chain joins TRBV19 and TRBJ2-1; 8 bases are a match to TRBD2. The CDR3 contains 14 residues. Germline V gene lookup returns CDR1 LNHDA and CDR2 SQIVND (reference sequence). V lost 6 bases to trimming and J lost 8 bases; unmatched junction nucleotides: 9. As DNA, the CDR3 is TGTGCCAGTAGACCTAGCGGGTTAGTAGATGAGCAGTTCTTC. It specifies CASRPSGLVDEQFF.

The V and J genes are TRBV24-1 and TRBJ1-5; TRBD1 matches at 10 bases. V dropped 4 bases and J dropped 4; count of bases not matched to a gene: 9. Looked up from germline, CDR1 is KGHDR and CDR2 is SFDVKD. The CDR3 runs 17 residues. Here the CDR3 reads CATSERDRGKGNQPQHF. The CDR3 coding sequence is TGTGCCACCAGTGAACGGGACAGGGGAAAAGGTAATCAGCCCCAGCATTTT.

This clone came up a few times. The chain recombines TRBV5-6 with TRBJ1-6; the match to TRBD1 covers 7 bases. V lost 4 bases to trimming and J lost 3 bases; unmatched junction nucleotides: 7. CDR3 length: 16 amino acids. CDR1 is SGHDT, CDR2 YYEEEE, per germline. As DNA, the CDR3 is TGTGCCAGCAGCGTGGGAGGGGGCTACTATAATTCACCCCTCCACTTT. Protein sequence: CASSVGGGYYNSPLHF.

V usage is TRBV5-6 and J usage is TRBJ2-1, with TRBD2 identical over 10 bases. Germline-derived CDR1 and CDR2 are SGHDT and YYEEEE. This CDR3 has 16 amino acids. The V gene end was trimmed by 4 bases and the J gene end by 1 base; junction bases not matched to a gene: 5. Here the CDR3 reads CASSRIAGGSYNEQFF. In DNA form, the CDR3 reads TGTGCCAGCAGCAGGATAGCGGGAGGATCCTACAATGAGCAGTTCTTC. The full variable domain, rest sourced from reference TRBV5-6 and TRBJ2-1, is DAGVTQSPTHLIKTRGQQVTLRCSPKSGHDTVSWYQQALGQGPQFIFQYYEEEERQRGNFPDRFSGHQFPNYSSELNVNALLLGDSALYLCASSRIAGGSYNEQFFGPGTRLTVL.

The chain is built from TRBV18 and TRBJ1-5, with 9 nucleotides matching TRBD1. The CDR3 sequence is 16 residues long. Trimming cost V 1 base and J 8 bases; bases outside gene matches: 9. Germline CDR1 is KGHSH and CDR2 is LQKENI. The CDR3 protein is CASSPRVGTGIKPQHF. The CDR3 DNA is TGTGCCAGCTCACCACGTGTCGGGACAGGGATCAAGCCCCAGCATTTT.